This T cell receptor beta chain was recorded in a study of control samples from healthy donors and cancer patients (dated by TCRdb to 2020 to 2021). To prepare the library, the immunoSEQ multiplex PCR assay was applied. TCRdb carries this immuneACCESS record with in-frame sequences only. Its versions omit some clonotypes, under half of them owing to an unresolved V gene in the studies checked, with the rest unexplained. This sample has hundreds of thousands of clones in its table, and around nine tenths of those were observed once. In total, the top ten clones hold more than 6% of the sample. At the junction V is shortened by 5 bases and J by 0 bases; bases outside the gene matches: 10. Reading the germline V gene (reference sequence) gives CDR1 PRHDT and CDR2 FYEKMQ. The CDR3 runs 18 amino acids, cysteine and phenylalanine included. The kept DNA is CDR3 alone, 54 bases in frame from the first base.

Concerning this clone itself: The specificity of this receptor is unknown. Base quality data are lacking; no much larger clone is found one base away.

The sample comprised PBMCs. The TCR sequence derives from a man in his forties with head and neck cancer. The rearranged chain carries TRBV13 and TRBJ2-3, and 11 junction bases match TRBD2. In nucleotides, the sequence is TGTGCCAGCAGCCCCTCCGGGACTAGCGGTACTAGCACAGATACGCAGTATTTT. This translates into CASSPSGTSGTSTDTQYF.